Following are 19 T cell receptor beta chains from one sample sequenced in a study of CD8 T cells in Susac syndrome (dated by TCRdb to between 2017 and 2020). The library relied on the immunoSEQ multiplex PCR assay. RNA was extracted using the RNeasy kit, and roughly 0.45 to 1 microgram was reverse transcribed with random hexamers. TCRdb trimmed public reads at Q25 via fastp, called clones via MiXCR and kept in-frame beta chains. Rows with one shared CDR3 protein collapse into an entry with the most common genes and DNA. Across this sample there are about 200,000 distinct CDR3 sequences, with roughly 94% seen only once. The biggest ten clones account for 0.082% of the sample. Material for sequencing was CD4+ T cells from PBMCs. The origin of the receptors is a human donor with multiple sclerosis.

This rearrangement joins TRBV29-1 to TRBJ1-2; D remains ambiguous. Germline V gives CDR1 SQVTM, CDR2 ANQGSEA. CDR3 length: 12 residues. V was clipped by 6 bases and J by 2 bases, with 10 bases between them. The chain's CDR3 is CSVTDGNYGYTF. The CDR3 bases are TGCAGCGTGACGGACGGAAACTATGGCTACACCTTC. Full variable domain (remainder filled in from reference TRBV29-1 and TRBJ1-2): SAVISQKPSRDICQRGTSLTIQCQVDSQVTMMFWYRQQPGQSLTLIATANQGSEATYESGFVIDKFPISRPNLTFSTLTVSNMSPEDSSIYLCSVTDGNYGYTFGSGTRLTVV.

The chain links TRBV29-1 to TRBJ1-1; 7 bases map to TRBD1. This CDR3 has 12 residues. V was pared by 6 bases and J by 3 bases, with 4 bases of the junction left unmatched. Germline V lookup: CDR1 SQVTM, CDR2 ANQGSEA. CDR3 bases: TGCAGCGTAGCTACAGGGGACACTGAAGCTTTCTTT. It codes for CSVATGDTEAFF.

This chain links TRBV2 with TRBJ2-4; D gene uncertain. V lost 4 bases to trimming and J lost 1 base, with 8 bases between them. The V gene's germline CDR1 is SNHLY and CDR2 FYNNEI. The CDR3 runs to 14 residues. The CDR3 DNA follows: TGTGCCAGCAGTGTGGATTGGGCCAAAAACATTCAGTACTTC. It translates to CASSVDWAKNIQYF.

The chain has TRBV30 and TRBJ2-7, with D possibly matching TRBD2 (6 bases). Germline V gene data show CDR1 as GTSNPN and CDR2 as SVGIG (reference sequence). V was cut by 0 bases and J by 7 bases, with 16 bases left in between. This CDR3 has 14 residues. The CDR3 sequence is CAWSVGGPAGEQYV. The CDR3 nucleotides are TGTGCCTGGAGTGTGGGAGGACCGGCAGGGGAGCAGTACGTC.

The V and J genes are TRBV3-1 and TRBJ1-1, with D possibly matching TRBD1 (5 bases). Looked up from germline, CDR1 is LGHDT and CDR2 is YNNKEL (reference sequence). Trimming took off 3 bases at V and 1 base at J, with 9 bases between the two ends. The CDR3 runs to 14 residues. CDR3 bases: TGTGCCAGCAGCCATTTTGGACAGAACACTGAAGCTTTCTTT. It specifies CASSHFGQNTEAFF. The full variable domain, in which reference TRBV3-1 and TRBJ1-1 provide the parts outside the CDR3, is DTAVSQTPKYLVTQMGNDKSIKCEQNLGHDTMYWYKQDSKKFLKIMFSYNNKELIINETVPNRFSPKSPDKAHLNLHINSLELGDSAVYFCASSHFGQNTEAFFGQGTRLTVV.

CDR3 DNA sequence: TGCAGTGCTAGGGTTGGGGGGGGCGCAGATACGCAGTATTTT. Its protein is CSARVGGGADTQYF. The V gene is TRBV20-1, the J gene TRBJ2-3; the D gene is possibly TRBD2 (7 bases). The CDR3 runs 14 residues. The ends were cut back, 3 bases at V and 4 bases at J, with 14 bases in the middle. Germline CDR1 reads DFQATT; CDR2 reads SNEGSKA (reference sequence).

The chain has TRBV5-1 and TRBJ2-1; D assignment may be TRBD1 or TRBD2 (5 bases each). Germline V gene lookup returns CDR1 SGHRS and CDR2 YFSETQ. The CDR3 extends over 16 amino acids. V was shortened by 0 bases and J by 4 bases, with 14 bases between the two germline ends. The CDR3 sequence is CASSLVLGTGYNEQFF. In DNA, the CDR3 is TGCGCCAGCAGCTTGGTGTTAGGGACGGGGTACAATGAGCAGTTCTTC.

This clonotype was detected once. This chain links TRBV19 with TRBJ2-3; 10 positions agree with TRBD2. The germline CDR1 and CDR2 sequences are LNHDA and SQIVND (reference sequence). V lost 9 bases and J lost 2; bases outside the gene matches: 8. The CDR3 covers 15 residues. CDR3: CASSGGADYTDTQYF. The CDR3 nucleotides are TGTGCCAGCAGCGGGGGGGCGGACTACACAGATACGCAGTATTTT. The whole variable domain, remainder taken from reference TRBV19 and TRBJ2-3, is DGGITQSPKYLFRKEGQNVTLSCEQNLNHDAMYWYRQDPGQGLRLIYYSQIVNDFQKGDIAEGYSVSREKKESFPLTVTSAQKNPTAFYLCASSGGADYTDTQYFGPGTRLTVL.

This clonotype appeared once. The chain is built from TRBV9 and TRBJ1-2; D is uncertain. The CDR3 length is 15 residues. The germline CDR1 and CDR2 sequences are SGDLS and YYNGEE. V lost 0 bases and J lost 2, with 11 bases in between. The CDR3 DNA is TGTGCCAGCAGCGTAGTCGACCCCTGGAACTATGGCTACACCTTC. Residues: CASSVVDPWNYGYTF.

The rearrangement uses TRBV15 and TRBJ2-7; D not certain. This CDR3 comprises 14 residues. Germline V gene sequence: CDR1 LNHNV, CDR2 YYDKDF (reference sequence). V shed 0 bases and J shed 0 bases, with 6 bases lying between them. This CDR3 reads CATSREWGSYEQYF. The CDR3 nucleotides are TGTGCCACCAGCAGAGAATGGGGCTCCTACGAGCAGTACTTC.

The chain combines TRBV14 with TRBJ2-5; D not certain. The length of the CDR3 is 12 residues. Trimming left V 0 bases short and J 4 bases short, with 3 bases between. CDR1 is SGHDN and CDR2 is FVKESK in the germline V gene. CDR3 region: CASSQERETQYF. CDR3 bases: TGTGCCAGCAGCCAAGAACGAGAGACCCAGTACTTC.

This clonotype appeared once. CDR3 region: CASSLSRVNNSPLHF. DNA of the CDR3: TGTGCCAGCAGTTTGTCCAGGGTTAATAATTCACCCCTCCACTTT. The genes are TRBV27 and TRBJ1-6; the D gene is possibly TRBD1 (5 bases). CDR3 length: 15 residues. Germline assignment: CDR1 MNHEY and CDR2 SMNVEV (reference sequence). With 3 bases removed from V and 5 bases from J, the gap between germline ends came to 11 bases.

The chain uses TRBV30 and TRBJ1-6; D call uncertain. Germline loops: CDR1 GTSNPN, CDR2 SVGIG (reference sequence). The CDR3 has 11 amino acids. Trimming removed 3 bases at V and 7 bases at J, with 4 bases between. CDR3 nucleotides: TGTGCCTGGAGGGCCAATTCACCCCTCCACTTT. It is translated as CAWRANSPLHF.

The V gene is TRBV7-6, the J gene TRBJ2-3; TRBD2 aligns across 11 bases. V dropped 5 bases and J dropped 3; count of bases not matched to a gene: 7. CDR1 and CDR2 from the germline V gene are SGHVS and FNYEAQ. The CDR3 loop spans 16 amino acids. CDR3 amino acids: CASSEHPSGGTDTQYF. As DNA, the CDR3 is TGTGCCAGCAGCGAGCACCCTAGCGGGGGGACAGATACGCAGTATTTT.

The chain couples TRBV18 to TRBJ1-5; TRBD1 is a possible D gene (6 bases). The CDR3 runs 16 residues. Germline V gene lookup returns CDR1 KGHSH and CDR2 LQKENI. Trimming took off 2 bases at V and 1 base at J, with 12 bases between the two ends. The CDR3 DNA reads as TGTGCCAGCTCACCAACGAGAGGGGGGAGCAATCAGCCCCAGCATTTT. Encoded protein: CASSPTRGGSNQPQHF.

V and J are TRBV9 and TRBJ2-3; the D is unclear. Germline V gene sequence: CDR1 SGDLS, CDR2 YYNGEE. Trimming removed 0 bases at V and 2 bases at J, with 10 bases between. The CDR3 runs 15 residues. The CDR3, as DNA: TGTGCCAGCAGCGTAGCTCTTCAGGACACAGATACGCAGTATTTT. Residues: CASSVALQDTDTQYF.

This clonotype occurred once. The chain has TRBV6-5 and TRBJ2-1; D could derive from TRBD1 or TRBD2 (5 bases each). Trimming shortened V by 6 bases and J by 1 base, and 13 bases separated the two germline ends. The CDR3 totals 15 residues. Germline V gives CDR1 MNHEY, CDR2 SVGAGI. CDR3 loop: CASRAGRGSYNEQFF. The CDR3 bases are TGTGCCAGCAGGGCAGGGCGAGGGTCCTACAATGAGCAGTTCTTC.

The chain uses TRBV20-1 and TRBJ1-6; D remains ambiguous. The germline CDR1 and CDR2 sequences are DFQATT and SNEGSKA (reference sequence). This CDR3 spans 14 amino acids. V was trimmed by 8 bases and J by 4 bases, leaving 15 bases between them. The CDR3 DNA follows: TGCAGTACAACCCCATTTCGGTATAATTCACCCCTCCACTTT. It specifies CSTTPFRYNSPLHF.

This clonotype was observed a single time. The V gene is TRBV1, the J gene TRBJ2-7; the table's D call of TRBD2 was not tested on the DNA. TRBV1 constitutes a pseudogene. The CDR3 is made up of 16 amino acids. The CDR3 here is CTSSPRAASGLYEQYF. The CDR3 nucleotides read TGCACCAGCAGCCCAAGGGCGGCTAGCGGCCTCTACGAGCAGTACTTC.